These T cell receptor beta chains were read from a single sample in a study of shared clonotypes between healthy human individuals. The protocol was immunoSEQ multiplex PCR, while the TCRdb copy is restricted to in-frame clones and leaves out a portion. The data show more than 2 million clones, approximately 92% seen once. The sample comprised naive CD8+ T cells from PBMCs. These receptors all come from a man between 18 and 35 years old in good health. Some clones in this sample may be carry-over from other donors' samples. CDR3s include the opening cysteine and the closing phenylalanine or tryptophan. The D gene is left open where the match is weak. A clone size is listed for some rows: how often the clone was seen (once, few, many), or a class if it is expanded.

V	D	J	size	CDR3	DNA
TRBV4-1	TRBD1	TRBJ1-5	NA	CASSQVTGNQPQHF	TGCGCCAGCAGCCAAGTGACAGGGAATCAGCCCCAGCATTTT
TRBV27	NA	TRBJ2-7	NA	CASSATDYEQYF	TGTGCCAGCAGTGCCACAGACTACGAGCAGTACTTC
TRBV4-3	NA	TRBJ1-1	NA	CASSQSREGEAFF	TGCGCCAGCAGCCAAAGCAGGGAGGGCGAAGCTTTCTTT
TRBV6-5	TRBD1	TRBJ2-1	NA	CASSYSAGGGEQFF	TGTGCCAGCAGTTACTCGGCAGGGGGCGGTGAGCAGTTCTTC
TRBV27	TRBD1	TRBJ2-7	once	CASSLSYRGYEQYF	TGTGCCAGCAGTTTATCGTACAGGGGCTACGAGCAGTACTTC
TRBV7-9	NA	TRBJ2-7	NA	CASSLAGGKRDEQYF	TGTGCCAGCAGCTTAGCGGGGGGAAAGCGGGACGAGCAGTACTTC
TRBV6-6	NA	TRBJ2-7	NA	CASSYWQALDEQYF	TGTGCCAGCAGTTACTGGCAAGCCCTGGACGAGCAGTACTTC
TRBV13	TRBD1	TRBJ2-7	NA	CASSSQGRVYEQYF	TGTGCCAGCAGCTCACAGGGGCGAGTATACGAGCAGTACTTC
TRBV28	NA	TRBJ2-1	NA	CASSPPPHSSVTYNEQFF	TGTGCCAGCAGTCCCCCGCCCCACTCTAGCGTTACCTACAATGAGCAGTTCTTC
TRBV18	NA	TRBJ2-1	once	CASSPGAGWNEQFF	TGTGCCAGCTCACCGGGGGCAGGGTGGAATGAGCAGTTCTTC
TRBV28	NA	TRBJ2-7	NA	CASSAIGGAYEQYF	TGTGCCAGCAGCGCCATAGGTGGAGCCTACGAGCAGTACTTC
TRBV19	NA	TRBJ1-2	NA	CASSIRSFGAYGYTF	TGTGCCAGTAGTATTCGTTCCTTTGGGGCCTATGGCTACACCTTC
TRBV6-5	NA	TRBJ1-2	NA	CASSYSRPGTTYGYTF	TGTGCCAGCAGTTACTCCCGCCCGGGAACTACCTATGGCTACACCTTC
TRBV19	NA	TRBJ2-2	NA	CASRVASLSSGELFF	TGTGCCAGTAGGGTTGCAAGTTTGAGTTCCGGGGAGCTGTTTTTT
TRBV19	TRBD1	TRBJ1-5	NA	CASSRRQGAGQPQHF	TGTGCCAGTAGTAGACGACAGGGGGCAGGTCAGCCCCAGCATTTT
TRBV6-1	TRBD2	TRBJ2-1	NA	CASSEDASGTPYNEQFF	TGTGCCAGCAGTGAGGACGCTAGCGGGACGCCCTACAATGAGCAGTTCTTC
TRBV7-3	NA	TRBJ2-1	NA	CASSPSLGSSYNEQFF	TGTGCCAGCAGCCCCTCCCTGGGGAGCTCCTACAATGAGCAGTTCTTC
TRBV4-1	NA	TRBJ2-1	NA	CASSPQSSYNEQFF	TGCGCCAGCAGCCCTCAAAGCTCCTACAATGAGCAGTTCTTC
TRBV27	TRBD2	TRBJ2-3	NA	CASRPSWGRARNTQYF	TGTGCCAGCCGACCCTCATGGGGGAGGGCCCGGAATACGCAGTATTTT
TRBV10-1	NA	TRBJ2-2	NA	CASSEPHVGRSVNTGELFF	TGCGCCAGCAGTGAGCCCCACGTAGGTAGAAGCGTAAACACCGGGGAGCTGTTTTTT
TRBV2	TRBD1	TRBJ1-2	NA	CAGKDRVLIYGYTF	TGTGCCGGGAAAGACAGGGTTCTGATTTATGGCTACACCTTC
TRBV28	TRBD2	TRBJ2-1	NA	CAGAGWRTSYNEQFF	TGTGCCGGAGCGGGGTGGAGAACTTCCTACAATGAGCAGTTCTTC
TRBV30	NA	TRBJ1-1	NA	CAWSVVANTEAFF	TGTGCCTGGAGTGTTGTCGCGAACACTGAAGCTTTCTTT
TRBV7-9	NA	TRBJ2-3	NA	CASTHSRGGLGTDTQYF	TGTGCCAGCACCCACTCCCGGGGAGGCCTTGGCACAGATACGCAGTATTTT
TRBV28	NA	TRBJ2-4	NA	CASSFAGDLAKNIQYF	TGTGCCAGCAGTTTTGCAGGTGACCTAGCCAAAAACATTCAGTACTTC
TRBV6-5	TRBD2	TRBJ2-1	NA	CASSYSIAGSSDEQFF	TGTGCCAGCAGTTACTCGATAGCGGGGAGTAGCGATGAGCAGTTCTTC
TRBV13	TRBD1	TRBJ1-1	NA	CASSFRGGAGTEAFF	TGTGCCAGCAGCTTCAGGGGGGGTGCAGGCACTGAAGCTTTCTTT
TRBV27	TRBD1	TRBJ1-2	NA	CASSQTGGADGYTF	TGTGCCAGCAGTCAAACAGGGGGCGCCGACGGCTACACCTTC
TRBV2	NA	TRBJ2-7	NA	CASTPPVYEQYF	TGTGCCAGCACCCCACCAGTTTACGAGCAGTACTTC
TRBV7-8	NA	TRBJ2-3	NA	CASSLVASLLDTQYF	TGTGCCAGCAGCTTAGTGGCTAGCCTCCTGGATACGCAGTATTTT
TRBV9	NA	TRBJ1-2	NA	CASSAPRETFNYGYTF	TGTGCCAGCAGCGCTCCCAGGGAGACCTTTAACTATGGCTACACCTTC
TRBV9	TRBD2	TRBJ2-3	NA	CASSTSGSTDTQYF	TGTGCCAGCAGCACTAGCGGGAGCACAGATACGCAGTATTTT
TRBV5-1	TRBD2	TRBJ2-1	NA	CASSSGTSGSRGEQFF	TGCGCCAGCAGCTCAGGGACTAGCGGGAGTCGGGGTGAGCAGTTCTTC
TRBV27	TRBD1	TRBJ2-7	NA	CASSRGDRGYEQYF	TGTGCCAGCAGCCGGGGGGACAGGGGTTACGAGCAGTACTTC
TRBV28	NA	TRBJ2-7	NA	CASSFSLLSYEQYF	TGTGCCAGCAGTTTTTCACTCCTCTCCTACGAGCAGTACTTC
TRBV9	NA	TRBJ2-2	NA	CASSVAVRGNTGELFF	TGTGCCAGCAGCGTAGCTGTTCGGGGGAACACCGGGGAGCTGTTTTTT
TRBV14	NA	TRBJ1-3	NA	CASSQDTRGNTIYF	TGTGCCAGCAGCCAAGATACCAGAGGAAACACCATATATTTT
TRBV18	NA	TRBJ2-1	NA	CASSPNRLDEQFF	TGTGCCAGCTCACCGAATAGACTAGATGAGCAGTTCTTC
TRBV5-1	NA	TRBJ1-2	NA	CASSLAAGIHYGYTF	TGCGCCAGCAGCTTGGCCGCAGGGATACACTATGGCTACACCTTC
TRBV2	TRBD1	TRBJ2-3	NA	CASSQGASGTDTQYF	TGTGCCAGCAGTCAGGGGGCTAGCGGCACAGATACGCAGTATTTT
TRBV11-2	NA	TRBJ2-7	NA	CASSPTQDSTYEQYF	TGTGCCAGCAGCCCAACGCAGGACAGTACCTACGAGCAGTACTTC
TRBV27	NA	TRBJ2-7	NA	CASSAGTTYEQYF	TGTGCCAGCTCCGCGGGGACCACCTACGAGCAGTACTTC
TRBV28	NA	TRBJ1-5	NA	CASRGAFGGAGNQPQHF	TGTGCCAGCAGGGGGGCCTTTGGGGGCGCTGGAAATCAGCCCCAGCATTTT
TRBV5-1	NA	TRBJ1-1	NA	CASSPRGVVNTEAFF	TGCGCCAGCAGCCCCCGAGGAGTCGTGAACACTGAAGCTTTCTTT
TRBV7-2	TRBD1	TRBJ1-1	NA	CASRNFGTENTEAFF	TGTGCCAGCAGAAATTTCGGGACAGAGAACACTGAAGCTTTCTTT
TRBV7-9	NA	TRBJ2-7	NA	CASSQSDGYYEQYF	TGTGCCAGCAGCCAGAGCGACGGATACTACGAGCAGTACTTC
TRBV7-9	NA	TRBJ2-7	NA	CASSFATGYEQYF	TGTGCCAGCAGCTTTGCGACAGGATACGAGCAGTACTTC
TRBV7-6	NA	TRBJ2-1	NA	CASSLTGPRGNEQFF	TGTGCCAGCAGCTTAACGGGTCCTAGGGGCAATGAGCAGTTCTTC
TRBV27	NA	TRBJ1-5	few	CANPTSAGEGSNQPQHF	TGTGCCAACCCAACCTCGGCCGGTGAGGGCAGCAATCAGCCCCAGCATTTT
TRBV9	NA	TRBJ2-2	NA	CASSSFVGNTGELFF	TGTGCCAGCAGCTCCTTTGTAGGGAACACCGGGGAGCTGTTTTTT
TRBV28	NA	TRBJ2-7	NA	CASSTTHGTPTTYEQYF	TGTGCCAGCAGCACCACCCACGGGACCCCGACGACCTACGAGCAGTACTTC
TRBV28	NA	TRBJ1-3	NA	CASSKITENTIYF	TGTGCCAGCAGTAAAATCACAGAAAACACCATATATTTT
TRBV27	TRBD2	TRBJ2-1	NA	CASRQLANEQFF	TGTGCCAGCAGGCAACTAGCGAATGAGCAGTTCTTC
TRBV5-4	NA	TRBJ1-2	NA	CASTLWGTAYGYTF	TGTGCCAGCACACTGTGGGGAACCGCCTATGGCTACACCTTC
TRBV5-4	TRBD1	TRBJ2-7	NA	CASSLPGQGSYEQYF	TGTGCCAGCAGCTTGCCGGGACAGGGCTCCTACGAGCAGTACTTC